This T cell receptor (beta chain) was identified during a study of T cells after yellow fever vaccination. This clonotype was observed at least ten times. Making TCR cDNA involved 5'RACE template switching, which added UMIs and a universal primer site. TCRdb fed the 5' RACE reads into MiXCR, producing one record per CDR3 protein. The profile shows over 130,000 distinct CDR3 sequences, 7% to 9% of them singletons. V shed 3 bases and J shed 0 bases, with 12 bases lying between them. The CDR3 is 15 amino acids. Germline V lookup: CDR1 DFQATT, CDR2 SNEGSKA (reference sequence). The chain recombines TRBV20-1 with TRBJ2-1, with D maybe TRBD2 (6 bases). The TCR sequence derives from a young man who received the YFV17D yellow fever vaccine. Material: CD4+ T cells sorted from PBMCs, obtained 5 days after the yellow fever booster vaccination. The CDR3 DNA reads TGCAGTGCTAGGTTAGCGGTTAGCTCCTACAATGAGCAGTTCTTC. Its protein is CSARLAVSSYNEQFF.